The 13 T cell receptor beta chains in this list originate from one sample, sequenced in a study of CD8+ T cells in alopecia areata. RNA was isolated and reverse transcribed to cDNA, the sequencing template. The assay was immunoSEQ multiplex PCR, and TCRdb's table has in-frame clones only and misses some. The sample lists some 200,000 clones, more than 55% seen once, with about 5.3% in the top ten. The material sequenced was CD8+ T cells sorted from blood. All receptors derive from a human donor in good health.

This clone was recorded at least ten times. The chain uses TRBV5-5 and TRBJ2-2, with 8 positions matching TRBD2. Germline values: CDR1 SGHKS, CDR2 YYEKEE (reference sequence). V shed 5 bases, J shed 6 bases, and the junction held 6 bases outside the gene matches. The CDR3 runs 14 residues. In nucleotides, the CDR3 is TGTGCCAGCAGTTACGGGACTAGTGCCGGGGAGCTGTTTTTT. It is translated as CASSYGTSAGELFF.

The gene calls are TRBV11-2 and TRBJ2-7, with D unresolved. In germline, CDR1 is SGHAT, CDR2 FQNNGV. This CDR3 is 12 amino acids long. V was clipped by 2 bases and J by 4 bases, with 6 bases between them. The CDR3 loop is CASSLQTYEQYF. CDR3 nucleotide sequence: TGTGCCAGCAGCTTACAGACTTACGAGCAGTACTTC.

This clone was seen more than once but under ten times. J is TRBJ2-7 and V is TRBV7-8; D gene unclear. Germline CDR1 SGHVS, CDR2 FQNEAQ. Trimming left V 4 bases short and J 0 bases short, with 4 bases between. The CDR3 runs to 12 residues. The CDR3 DNA is TGTGCCAGCAGCTCATACTCCTACGAGCAGTACTTC. It encodes CASSSYSYEQYF.

The chain combines TRBV4-1 with TRBJ2-2; no clear D gene. V lost 1 base, J lost 4 bases, and 13 bases lay in between. Germline-derived CDR1 and CDR2 are MGHRA and YSYEKL. This CDR3 comprises 16 residues. The CDR3: CASSQGRNRVTGELFF. The CDR3 DNA sequence: TGCGCCAGCAGCCAAGGTCGAAATCGAGTCACCGGGGAGCTGTTTTTT.

This clone is a singleton in its sample. The chain joins TRBV28 to TRBJ1-1, with a tentative D call TRBD1 (5 bases). The CDR3 is 14 amino acids. Germline V lookup: CDR1 MDHEN, CDR2 SYDVKM. Trimming pared 5 bases from V and 1 base from J, leaving 11 bases between. The CDR3 coding sequence is TGTGCCAGCAGTCCTGCCAGGGAGAACACTGAAGCTTTCTTT. Amino acid sequence: CASSPARENTEAFF.

The chain carries TRBV6-5 and TRBJ1-2; no clear D. Per germline, CDR1 MNHEY and CDR2 SVGAGI. V was trimmed by 6 bases and J by 0 bases, leaving 11 bases between them. The CDR3 runs to 14 residues. CDR3 DNA sequence: TGTGCCAGCAGCCTGGACTCAACTAACTATGGCTACACCTTC. The encoded protein is CASSLDSTNYGYTF.

The rearrangement uses TRBV5-8 and TRBJ2-1, with D possibly being TRBD2 (5 bases). The CDR3 runs to 16 residues. V lost 0 bases and J lost 2, with 12 bases in between. Germline CDR1 reads SGHTS; CDR2 reads YDEGEE. The CDR3 nucleotides are TGTGCCAGCAGCTTGGAGGCGGGCGCAGCCTACAATGAGCAGTTCTTC. It translates to CASSLEAGAAYNEQFF.

The rearrangement uses TRBV4-1 and TRBJ1-6; the D gene is possibly TRBD1 (6 bases). Per germline, CDR1 MGHRA and CDR2 YSYEKL. CDR3 length: 15 residues. Trimming stripped 0 bases from V and 10 bases from J, with 13 bases between. CDR3 sequence (DNA): TGCGCCAGCAGCCAAGACCCAGGGGATGGGTCACCCCTCCACTTT. Translation: CASSQDPGDGSPLHF.

This clone was seen a few times. The rearrangement uses TRBV29-1 and TRBJ2-1; D remains unclear. V lost 7 bases and J lost 0, with 13 bases in between. The CDR3 sequence is 14 residues long. CDR1 and CDR2 (germline): SQVTM, ANQGSEA. CDR3 protein: CSDRPASSYNEQFF. In DNA, the CDR3 is TGCAGCGATCGACCGGCCAGCTCCTACAATGAGCAGTTCTTC.

This clone was detected only a few times. The DNA for the CDR3 is TGCAGCGTTGAAAGGGTGAACACCGGGGAGCTGTTTTTT. Amino acid sequence: CSVERVNTGELFF. The chain uses TRBV29-1 and TRBJ2-2; D is undetermined. CDR1 is SQVTM, CDR2 ANQGSEA, per germline. The CDR3 is made up of 13 amino acids. Trimming took 2 bases from V and 1 from J, leaving 5 bases between them.

The rearrangement links TRBV5-4 to TRBJ1-1, with D uncertain. The CDR3 consists of 13 residues. Germline CDR1 reads SGHNT; CDR2 reads YYREEE (reference sequence). The V gene lost 5 bases and the J gene lost 0 bases, with 8 bases spanning the gap. This CDR3 reads CASSRNVNTEAFF. The CDR3 nucleotides are TGTGCCAGCAGTCGAAACGTGAACACTGAAGCTTTCTTT.

J is TRBJ1-1 and V is TRBV2; D is uncertain. V shed 7 bases and J shed 5 bases, with 14 bases lying between them. Germline CDR1 reads SNHLY; CDR2 reads FYNNEI. The CDR3 contains 13 residues. For the CDR3, the DNA is TGTGCCAGCAATGAGGGAGCGGGGACTGAAGCTTTCTTT. Protein product: CASNEGAGTEAFF.

The chain uses TRBV29-1 and TRBJ2-5, with 8 bases lining up with TRBD2. Germline assignment: CDR1 SQVTM and CDR2 ANQGSEA. With V trimmed by 2 bases and J by 7 bases, 6 bases remained unmatched. The CDR3 is 13 amino acids. The CDR3 bases are TGCAGCGTTGAATCGACGGGAGGGGGGACCCAGTACTTC. Its protein is CSVESTGGGTQYF.